A single sample gave rise to the 26 T cell receptor beta chains below, sequenced in a study of shared clonotypes between healthy human individuals. Profiled with immunoSEQ multiplex PCR; TCRdb holds only in-frame clones, not every one. The table has 80,000 to 100,000 clones, almost 70% seen once. The specimen sequenced was memory CD8+ T cells sorted from blood. This sample's subset: CD45RO+ cells pooled with CCR7-negative TemRA cells. Receptor source: a man in his thirties or forties in good health.

The chain joins TRBV5-1 to TRBJ2-7; 11 nucleotides match TRBD1. Germline loops: CDR1 SGHRS, CDR2 YFSETQ. The CDR3 loop spans 16 amino acids. The J segment lost 1 base and the V segment lost 0 bases, leaving 3 bases of the junction unmatched. The CDR3 DNA is TGCGCCAGCAGCTTGGGGGACAGGGGGGTATCCTACGAGCAGTACTTC. The encoded protein is CASSLGDRGVSYEQYF.

The J gene is TRBJ2-2, the V gene TRBV5-6; D remains ambiguous. The CDR3 runs 15 residues. Germline-derived CDR1 and CDR2 are SGHDT and YYEEEE. V lost 0 bases and J lost 4, with 10 bases in between. DNA of the CDR3: TGTGCCAGCAGCTTGGACCGGCGCGGCACCGGGGAGCTGTTTTTT. Translating it yields CASSLDRRGTGELFF.

V is TRBV4-1 and J is TRBJ2-7; a weak D match, TRBD2 (6 bases). Germline V CDR1 and CDR2: MGHRA, YSYEKL. Trimming left V 0 bases short and J 0 bases short, with 24 bases between. CDR3 length: 20 residues. The CDR3 protein is CASSQEAGVSISGFSYEQYF. The CDR3 DNA follows: TGCGCCAGCAGCCAAGAGGCCGGGGTCTCGATTAGCGGTTTCTCCTACGAGCAGTACTTC.

The CDR3 reads CASSLVGTGFGYEQYF. The CDR3 nucleotides read TGTGCCAGCAGCTTGGTCGGGACTGGGTTTGGCTACGAGCAGTACTTC. This chain joins TRBV5-6 and TRBJ2-7, with D tentatively TRBD2 (6 bases). The CDR3 is made up of 16 amino acids. Germline CDR1 is SGHDT and CDR2 is YYEEEE. Trimming pared 0 bases from V and 3 bases from J, leaving 16 bases between.

The chain couples TRBV25-1 to TRBJ2-2; D uncertain. The germline V gene has CDR1 MGHDK and CDR2 SYGVNS. This CDR3 region has 13 residues. Trimming stripped 6 bases from V and 6 bases from J, with 11 bases between. This chain's CDR3 is CASRRSQSGELFF. As DNA, the CDR3 is TGTGCCAGCAGGAGAAGCCAATCCGGGGAGCTGTTTTTT.

This clone was counted between two and nine times. V usage is TRBV10-2 and J usage is TRBJ2-1; tentative D call: TRBD2 (5 bases). The germline gives CDR1 WSHSY, CDR2 SAAADI. This CDR3 has 17 residues. Trimming cost V 0 bases and J 3 bases, with 15 bases left between them. CDR3 sequence reads: CASSESSSSILYNEQFF. CDR3 DNA: TGCGCCAGCAGTGAGTCGTCTAGCTCGATCCTCTACAATGAGCAGTTCTTC.

A note on this clone: A much larger clone sits a single nucleotide away, making a read error possible. The same CDR3 arises from other DNA sequences in this sample as well. The J gene is TRBJ2-3, the V gene TRBV6-4; D call uncertain. V lost 5 bases to trimming and J lost 0 bases, with 9 bases between them. The CDR3 extends over 14 amino acids. Germline V gene lookup returns CDR1 MRHNA and CDR2 SNTAGT. CDR3 nucleotide sequence: TGTGCCAGCAGTCGCGGAACAAGCACAGATACGCAGTATTTT. It encodes CASSRGTSTDTQYF.

With respect to this clone: A far more abundant clone sits one base away, making this likely a read error. Other DNA sequences in the sample encode the same CDR3. The chain links TRBV7-7 to TRBJ2-5; 14 nucleotides agree with TRBD2. Per germline, CDR1 SSHAT and CDR2 FNYEAQ (reference sequence). CDR3 length: 18 amino acids. The CDR3 DNA reads as TGTGCTAGCAGTCCGACTAGCGGGAGGGCCGGTCGCCAAGAAACCCAGTACTTC. It specifies CASSPTSGRAGRQETQYF. The full variable domain, completed using reference TRBV7-7 and TRBJ2-5, is GAGVSQSPRYKVTKRGQDVTLRCDPISSHATLYWYQQALGQGPEFLTYFNYEAQPDKSGLPSDRFSAERPEGSISTLTIQRTEQRDSAMYRCASSPTSGRAGRQETQYFGPGTRLLVL.

This clone appeared many times. The CDR3 loop reads CASSQDRSLNEQFF. DNA for the CDR3: TGCGCCAGCAGCCAAGATAGGTCCCTCAATGAGCAGTTCTTC. This chain connects TRBV4-1 to TRBJ2-1; D not resolved. Trimming pared 0 bases from V and 6 bases from J, leaving 9 bases between. The CDR3 runs to 14 residues. From germline, CDR1 is MGHRA and CDR2 YSYEKL.

This clone was recorded at least ten times. Other DNA sequences in this sample translate to the same CDR3. This rearrangement joins TRBV14 to TRBJ2-7; D is tentatively TRBD1 or TRBD2 (6 bases each). The ends were cut back, 1 base at V and 3 bases at J, with 19 bases in the middle. CDR1 and CDR2 from the germline V gene are SGHDN and FVKESK. The CDR3 loop spans 17 amino acids. The DNA of the CDR3 is TGTGCCAGCAGCCAAGGACTAGGGGGTTTGGGAATCTACGAGCAGTACTTC. The encoded protein is CASSQGLGGLGIYEQYF. Together with reference TRBV14 and TRBJ2-7, the CDR3 gives the full variable domain: EAGVTQFPSHSVIEKGQTVTLRCDPISGHDNLYWYRRVMGKEIKFLLHFVKESKQDESGMPNNRFLAERTGGTYSTLKVQPAELEDSGVYFCASSQGLGGLGIYEQYFGPGTRLTVT.

The DNA for the CDR3 is TGTGCCAGCAGCTTTGCCCCGGGACAGGAGCTTACCTACGAGCAGTACTTC. Protein: CASSFAPGQELTYEQYF. The chain carries TRBV12-1 and TRBJ2-7; whether TRBD1, the table's D call, matches the DNA was not checked. TRBV12-1 is a documented pseudogene. The CDR3 contains 17 residues.

This clone was counted between two and nine times. The rearrangement joins TRBV7-9 to TRBJ2-7; 11 bases agree with TRBD2. CDR1 is SEHNR, CDR2 FQNEAQ, per germline (reference sequence). V lost 6 bases to trimming and J lost 4 bases; unmatched junction nucleotides: 8. The CDR3 spans 15 residues. The CDR3 here is CASSPTSGSLYEQYF. The CDR3 nucleotides are TGTGCCAGCAGTCCCACTAGCGGGAGTTTGTACGAGCAGTACTTC.

V gene TRBV5-6 combines with J gene TRBJ1-1; 10 nucleotides align to TRBD1. The CDR3 is made up of 16 amino acids. CDR1 is SGHDT and CDR2 is YYEEEE in the germline V gene. Trimming removed 4 bases from V and 1 base from J; junction bases left unmatched: 7. The CDR3 loop is CASSSRQGAWNTEAFF. Written as DNA, the CDR3 is TGTGCCAGCAGCAGTAGACAGGGGGCTTGGAACACTGAAGCTTTCTTT.

The table lists this clone with a count of one. This sequence joins TRBV2 and TRBJ2-3; 10 nucleotides align to TRBD2. This CDR3 has 15 residues. The junction had 4 bases not matched to a gene; V was cut back by 6 bases and J by 1 base. The germline V gene encodes CDR1 SNHLY and CDR2 FYNNEI. CDR3 DNA sequence: TGTGCCAGCAGGGACCTAGCGGGAGGCACAGATACGCAGTATTTT. Residues: CASRDLAGGTDTQYF. The full variable domain, rest sourced from reference TRBV2 and TRBJ2-3, is EPEVTQTPSHQVTQMGQEVILRCVPISNHLYFYWYRQILGQKVEFLVSFYNNEISEKSEIFDDQFSVERPDGSNFTLKIRSTKLEDSAMYFCASRDLAGGTDTQYFGPGTRLTVL.

The chain has TRBV11-2 and TRBJ2-1; D gene uncertain. Germline CDR1 is SGHAT and CDR2 is FQNNGV. The CDR3 has 13 amino acids. V was pared by 1 base and J by 1 base, with 2 bases between. The CDR3 here is CASSLGSYNEQFF. CDR3 nucleotides: TGTGCCAGCAGCTTAGGTTCCTACAATGAGCAGTTCTTC.

The rearrangement links TRBV10-2 to TRBJ2-7, with D perhaps TRBD1 (5 bases). Trimming stripped 10 bases from V and 0 bases from J, with 22 bases between. The CDR3 is 16 amino acids. From germline, CDR1 is WSHSY and CDR2 SAAADI. DNA of the CDR3: TGCGCCATCTCTAAATTAACAGGATTCGACTCCTACGAGCAGTACTTC. It yields the protein CAISKLTGFDSYEQYF.

V is TRBV7-2 and J is TRBJ1-1; D is ambiguous. The V end was cut by 3 bases, the J end by 1 base, with 6 bases between. The CDR3 extends over 13 amino acids. Germline V gene data show CDR1 as SGHTA and CDR2 as FQGNSA. The chain's CDR3 is CASSFQANTEAFF. Written as DNA, the CDR3 is TGTGCCAGCAGCTTCCAGGCGAACACTGAAGCTTTCTTT.

This clone has more than one count but fewer than ten. The genes are TRBV7-9 and TRBJ2-4; 7 bases fit TRBD1. The J segment lost 3 bases and the V segment lost 1 base, leaving 6 bases of the junction unmatched. This CDR3 comprises 16 residues. Per the germline V gene, CDR1 is SEHNR and CDR2 is FQNEAQ (reference sequence). CDR3: CASSLVIGGSKNIQYF. The CDR3 DNA is TGTGCCAGCAGCTTAGTGATAGGGGGCAGCAAAAACATTCAGTACTTC.

This chain joins TRBV7-2 and TRBJ2-3; TRBD2 matches 10 bases. The ends lost 3 bases at V and 5 bases at J; junction bases unmatched: 2. CDR1 and CDR2 (germline): SGHTA, FQGNSA. CDR3 length: 14 residues. CDR3 sequence reads: CASSFTSGIDTQYF. In nucleotides, the CDR3 is TGTGCCAGCAGCTTCACTAGCGGGATAGATACGCAGTATTTT.

Concerning this clone itself: This likely traces to a read error, being one base from a far larger clone. At the DNA level, this CDR3 is encoded by other sequences in the same sample as well. The rearrangement uses TRBV6-5 and TRBJ1-1; D gene uncertain. Germline values: CDR1 MNHEY, CDR2 SVGAGI. This CDR3 is 13 amino acids long. In nucleotides, the CDR3 is TGCGCCAGCAGCCCCCAACGGAACACTGAAGCTTTCTTT. Translation gives CASSPQRNTEAFF.

As for this clone: This likely came from a read error, as a far larger clone is one base away. This sequence joins TRBV15 and TRBJ1-4; a weak D match, TRBD1 (5 bases). CDR1 and CDR2 (germline): LNHNV, YYDKDF (reference sequence). The CDR3 totals 16 residues. The CDR3 sequence: CAISRDFETENEKLFF. The CDR3 nucleotides are TGTGCCATCAGCAGAGATTTCGAGACAGAGAATGAAAAACTGTTTTTT.

With respect to this clone: One end of the junction does not line up with germline, which may come from a read error. The J gene is TRBJ2-3, the V gene TRBV7-7; 9 bases are a match to TRBD2. The germline V gene has CDR1 SSHAT and CDR2 FNYEAQ (reference sequence). The CDR3 consists of 15 residues. The CDR3, as DNA: TGTGCTAGCAGCGCCGGACTAGCGAACACAGATACGCAGTATTTT. Translation gives CASSAGLANTDTQYF.

The chain couples TRBV14 to TRBJ1-3; 8 bases fit TRBD1. With 1 base clipped from V and 6 bases from J, the junction kept 5 bases outside the gene matches. The CDR3 extends over 15 amino acids. CDR1 and CDR2 from the germline V gene are SGHDN and FVKESK. The CDR3 DNA is TGTGCCAGCAGCCAAGGCCGGGACAGGCAAAACACCATATATTTT. It codes for CASSQGRDRQNTIYF.

The rearrangement uses TRBV5-1 and TRBJ2-1; D not resolved. The CDR3 consists of 12 residues. CDR1 is SGHRS and CDR2 is YFSETQ in the germline V gene. V lost 0 bases to trimming and J lost 10 bases, with 8 bases between them. The CDR3 here is CASSLVGAEQFF. For the CDR3, the DNA is TGCGCCAGCAGCTTGGTCGGTGCGGAGCAGTTCTTC.

The rearrangement uses TRBV5-5 and TRBJ1-2, with no clear D. The CDR3 consists of 13 residues. The germline gives CDR1 SGHKS, CDR2 YYEKEE (reference sequence). Trimming pared 0 bases from V and 3 bases from J, leaving 6 bases between. CDR3 sequence: CASSLGQDYGYTF. The CDR3 nucleotides read TGTGCCAGCAGCTTGGGACAAGACTATGGCTACACCTTC.

This chain joins TRBV27 and TRBJ1-2; D is unclear. Germline V lookup: CDR1 MNHEY, CDR2 SMNVEV (reference sequence). There are 14 residues in the CDR3. The V end was cut by 0 bases, the J end by 6 bases, with 11 bases between. This chain's CDR3 is CASSLSGILHGYTF. The CDR3 DNA reads TGTGCCAGCAGTTTATCAGGGATTTTGCATGGCTACACCTTC.